The clone carrying this T cell receptor beta chain was seen a single time. What it binds is unknown. Vbeta (60) and Jbeta (13) primers were used in the PCR. Clones were sequenced by immunoSEQ multiplex PCR, and TCRdb holds only the in-frame ones, with some missing. The sample lists over 100,000 clones; 80% to 85% were seen once. Trimming took 5 bases from V and 1 from J, leaving 8 bases between them. The length of the CDR3 is 13 residues. CDR1 and CDR2 from the germline V gene are KGHSH and LQKENI. It was healthy bone marrow donors who served as donors. The data belong to a study of cytomegalovirus exposure and HLA in healthy donors. Study-level points and caveats: Later work found most CMV-associated TCR beta chains apparently HLA-restricted. Later on, an analysis tied 15,000 or so TCR beta sequences to HLA alleles at 0.05 false discovery rate. Most TCR beta V segments were productive about 90% or about 30% of the time in an earlier analysis.

The J gene is TRBJ1-2, the V gene TRBV18; tentative D call: TRBD1 (5 bases). This receptor was taken from a man younger than 45 in good health and CMV-seropositive. The sequencing input was PBMCs. CDR3 sequence (DNA): TGTGCCAGCTCAGTCGACAGTAACTATGGCTACACCTTC. The encoded protein is CASSVDSNYGYTF.